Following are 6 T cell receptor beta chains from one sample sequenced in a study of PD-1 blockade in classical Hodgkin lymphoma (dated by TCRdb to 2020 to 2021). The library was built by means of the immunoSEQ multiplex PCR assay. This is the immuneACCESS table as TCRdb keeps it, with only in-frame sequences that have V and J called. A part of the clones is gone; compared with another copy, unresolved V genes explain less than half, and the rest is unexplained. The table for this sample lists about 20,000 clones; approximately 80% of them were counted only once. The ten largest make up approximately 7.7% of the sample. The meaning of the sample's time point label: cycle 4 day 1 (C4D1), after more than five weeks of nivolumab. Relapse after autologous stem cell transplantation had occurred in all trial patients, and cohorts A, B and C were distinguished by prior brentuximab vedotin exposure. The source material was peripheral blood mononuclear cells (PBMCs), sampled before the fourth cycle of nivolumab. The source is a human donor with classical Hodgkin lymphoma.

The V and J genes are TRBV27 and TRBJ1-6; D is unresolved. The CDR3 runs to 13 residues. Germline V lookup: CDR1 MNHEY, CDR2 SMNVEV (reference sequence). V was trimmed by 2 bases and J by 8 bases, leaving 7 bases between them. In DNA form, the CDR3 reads TGTGCCAGCAGTTTAGGTCCGTATTCACCCCTCCACTTT. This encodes CASSLGPYSPLHF.

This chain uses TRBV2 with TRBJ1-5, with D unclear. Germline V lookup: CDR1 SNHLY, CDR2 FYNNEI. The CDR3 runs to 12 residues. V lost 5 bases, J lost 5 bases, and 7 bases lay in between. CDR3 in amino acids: CASSPWDQPQHF. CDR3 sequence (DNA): TGTGCCAGCAGTCCCTGGGATCAGCCCCAGCATTTT.

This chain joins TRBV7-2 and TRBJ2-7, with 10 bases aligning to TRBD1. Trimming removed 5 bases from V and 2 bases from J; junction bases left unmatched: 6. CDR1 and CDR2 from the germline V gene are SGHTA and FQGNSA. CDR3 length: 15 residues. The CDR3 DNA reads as TGTGCCAGCAGCCCCTCCGGGACAGGGGCCTACGAGCAGTACTTC. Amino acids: CASSPSGTGAYEQYF.

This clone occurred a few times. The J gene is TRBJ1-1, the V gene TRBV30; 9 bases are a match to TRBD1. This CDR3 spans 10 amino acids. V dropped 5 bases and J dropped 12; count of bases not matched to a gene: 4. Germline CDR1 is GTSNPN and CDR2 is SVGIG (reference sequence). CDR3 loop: CAWGTGRTFF. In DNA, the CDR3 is TGTGCCTGGGGGACAGGGAGAACTTTCTTT.

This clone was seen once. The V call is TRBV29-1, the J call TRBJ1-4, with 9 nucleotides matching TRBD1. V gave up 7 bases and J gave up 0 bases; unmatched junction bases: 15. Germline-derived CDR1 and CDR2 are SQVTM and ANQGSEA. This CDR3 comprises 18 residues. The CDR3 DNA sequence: TGCAGCGCCTCCGGGACAGGGTTGAGTAGTGCAACTAATGAAAAACTGTTTTTT. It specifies CSASGTGLSSATNEKLFF.

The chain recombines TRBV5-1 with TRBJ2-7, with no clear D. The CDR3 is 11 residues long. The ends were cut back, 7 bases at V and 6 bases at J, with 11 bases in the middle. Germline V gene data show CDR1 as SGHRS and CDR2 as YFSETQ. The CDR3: CASSGWTEQYF. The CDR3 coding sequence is TGCGCCAGCTCAGGATGGACCGAGCAGTACTTC.